The present T cell receptor (beta chain) was sequenced within a study of shared clonotypes between healthy human individuals. About the study: The donors, a couple of women and three men, were aged 18 to 49. CD4 naive cells filled three plates per donor, CD4 memory three, CD8 naive two and CD8 memory one. Study results and limitations: Compared with clonotypes that all four donors shared, non-shared clonotypes had lower generation probabilities.

Trimming removed 3 bases from V and 4 bases from J; junction bases left unmatched: 6. CDR1 MRHNA and CDR2 SNTAGT come from the germline V gene. The CDR3 covers 16 residues. As regards this clone: Its antigen is undetermined.

Methods used by the authors: Junction-only immunoSEQ sequences carried no quality scores, so filtering differed. Profiled with immunoSEQ multiplex PCR; TCRdb holds only in-frame clones, not every one. That table gives V, J and clone size, and the DNA gave D and trimming. The table has roughly 2.6 million clones, roughly 92% seen once; the top ten hold under 0.15%. Sequenced sample: naive CD4+ T cells sorted from blood. Subset in this sample: CD45RA+ positively selected. V is TRBV6-4 and J is TRBJ2-2; 9 bases are shared with TRBD2. The receptor was isolated from a man younger than 35 in good health. As DNA, the CDR3 is TGTGCCAGCAGTGAGATAGCGGGAGTGAGCACCGGGGAGCTGTTTTTT. As protein: CASSEIAGVSTGELFF.